The 18 T cell receptor beta chains reported below all come from one sample, sequenced in a study of blood T cells in healthy people across ages. Together with a sample-barcoded 5' primer, a J-beta primer mix was included in a second PCR lasting roughly 6 to 12 cycles. TCRdb reprocessed the 5' RACE reads via MiXCR and lists one record per CDR3 protein. Of approximately 940,000 distinct CDR3 sequences in the sample, 48% were seen once. The specimen was blood. These receptors came from a man younger than 45 in good health.

The chain is built from TRBV10-3 and TRBJ1-3; 8 bases line up with TRBD1. The CDR3 consists of 14 residues. The ends lost 6 bases at V and 0 bases at J; junction bases unmatched: 1. CDR1 and CDR2 from the germline V gene are ENHRY and SYGVKD. The CDR3 loop is CAIRGQDSGNTIYF. As DNA, the CDR3 is TGTGCCATCAGGGGACAGGACTCTGGAAACACCATATATTTT.

V gene TRBV20-1 combines with J gene TRBJ2-1; 9 bases align to TRBD2. CDR1 is DFQATT, CDR2 SNEGSKA, per germline (reference sequence). CDR3 size: 13 residues. The CDR3 sequence: CTTHGTSTDTQFF. CDR3 DNA: TGCACCACCCACGGGACTAGCACAGATACGCAGTTCTTC.

This clonotype was observed a few times. CDR3 residues: CAISNGLNEQFF. The CDR3 nucleotides are TGTGCCATCAGTAATGGACTGAATGAGCAGTTCTTC. The rearrangement joins TRBV10-3 to TRBJ2-1, with D perhaps TRBD2 (5 bases). Per germline, CDR1 ENHRY and CDR2 SYGVKD. Trimming took 5 bases from V and 7 from J, leaving 9 bases between them. CDR3 size: 12 residues.

The chain combines TRBV27 with TRBJ2-3, with a weak D call TRBD2 (7 bases). V was cut by 3 bases and J by 1 base, with 14 bases left in between. CDR3 length: 16 residues. The V gene's germline CDR1 is MNHEY and CDR2 SMNVEV (reference sequence). CDR3 region: CASSFFRGAGTDTQYF. The DNA for the CDR3 is TGTGCCAGCAGTTTTTTTCGGGGGGCTGGCACAGATACGCAGTATTTT.

The chain links TRBV20-1 to TRBJ1-2; D call uncertain. Trimming took off 4 bases at V and 4 bases at J, with 16 bases between the two ends. Germline CDR1 reads DFQATT; CDR2 reads SNEGSKA (reference sequence). The CDR3 sequence is 14 residues long. The CDR3 loop is CSATNKLAPYGYTF. Written as DNA, the CDR3 is TGCAGTGCTACTAATAAATTGGCTCCCTATGGCTACACCTTC.

This chain connects TRBV5-6 to TRBJ2-3, with 7 nucleotides matching TRBD2. V shed 7 bases and J 2 bases; nucleotides not matched to a gene: 16. There are 17 residues in the CDR3. Per germline, CDR1 SGHDT and CDR2 YYEEEE. CDR3 nucleotides: TGTGCCAGCGCCTGGGGGGGGGACGACGAAATCACAGATACGCAGTATTTT. Its protein is CASAWGGDDEITDTQYF.

This clonotype was seen a few times. The CDR3 here is CAAKDGEQFF. As DNA, the CDR3 is TGTGCCGCTAAGGATGGTGAGCAGTTCTTC. The V gene is TRBV6-2 or TRBV6-3, the J gene TRBJ2-1, with D unclear. Deletions cut 11 bases from V and 9 bases from J, with 11 bases between. CDR1 is MNHEY and CDR2 is SVGEGT in the germline V gene. The length of the CDR3 is 10 residues.

The rearrangement links TRBV27 to TRBJ2-4, with D possibly TRBD2 on 5 matching bases. The assigned J gene may be wrong: the sequence end matches TRBJ2-7 better. This CDR3 region has 15 residues. Germline CDR1 reads MNHEY; CDR2 reads SMNVEV (reference sequence). CDR3 nucleotide sequence: TGTGCCAGCAGTTTAACCGGGGTGAACACCTACGAGCAGTACTTC. It yields the protein CASSLTGVNTYEQYF.

This clonotype was observed at least ten times. This chain uses TRBV4-3 with TRBJ2-1; D is perhaps TRBD2 (6 bases). V lost 0 bases, J lost 6 bases, and 9 bases lay in between. CDR3 length equals 14 residues. CDR1 is LGHNA and CDR2 is YSLEER in the germline V gene. The CDR3 here is CASSQDSGGNEQFF. As DNA, the CDR3 is TGCGCCAGCAGCCAAGATTCCGGGGGCAATGAGCAGTTCTTC.

The chain links TRBV20-1 to TRBJ2-5; 10 bases agree with TRBD1. The J call is doubtful: the DNA matches TRBJ2-7 better. The CDR3 loop spans 13 amino acids. Germline CDR1 is DFQATT and CDR2 is SNEGSKA (reference sequence). This CDR3 is CSVRAGTGVEQYF. The CDR3 coding sequence is TGCAGTGTAAGAGCCGGGACAGGGGTCGAGCAGTACTTC.

A few counts support this clonotype. This chain connects TRBV5-1 to TRBJ2-7; 11 bases agree with TRBD1. J gave up 3 bases and V 4 bases, and 3 bases lay outside the gene matches. Germline V gene sequence: CDR1 SGHRS, CDR2 YFSETQ. The CDR3 spans 14 residues. CDR3 protein: CASSGTGGFYEQYF. In nucleotides, the CDR3 is TGCGCCAGCAGCGGGACAGGGGGGTTCTACGAGCAGTACTTC.

This sequence joins TRBV29-1 and TRBJ2-4; D is ambiguous. V lost 1 base and J 13 bases, leaving 14 bases between the germline ends. CDR3 size: 12 residues. The V gene's germline CDR1 is SQVTM and CDR2 ANQGSEA. CDR3 sequence: CSVEASAYKQYF. CDR3 DNA: TGCAGCGTTGAAGCCTCCGCTTACAAGCAGTACTTC.

The V and J genes are TRBV7-9 and TRBJ2-3; 15 positions agree with TRBD2. The V segment lost 3 bases and the J segment 1 base; nucleotides outside the gene matches: 11. The CDR3 spans 20 residues. Germline lookup yields CDR1 SEHNR and CDR2 FQNEAQ (reference sequence). CDR3 in DNA: TGTGCCAGCAGCTTTCCTGGGGGACTAGCGGGGGGCAGGGGCACAGATACGCAGTATTTT. Amino acid sequence: CASSFPGGLAGGRGTDTQYF.

This sequence joins TRBV7-2 and TRBJ2-3; 8 bases are shared with TRBD2. This CDR3 comprises 16 residues. V gave up 1 base and J gave up 7 bases; unmatched junction bases: 10. CDR1 and CDR2 from the germline V gene are SGHTA and FQGNSA. The CDR3 DNA sequence: TGTGCCAGCAGCTTAGTGGCGGGGGGACAAACCCATACGCAGTATTTT. Translated: CASSLVAGGQTHTQYF.

The CDR3 sequence is CASSWDRVNEQYF. CDR3 nucleotides: TGTGCCAGCAGTTGGGACAGGGTAAACGAGCAGTACTTC. The chain couples TRBV28 to TRBJ2-7, with TRBD1 matching 9 bases. The germline V gene has CDR1 MDHEN and CDR2 SYDVKM. V dropped 4 bases and J dropped 5; count of bases not matched to a gene: 3. The CDR3 length is 13 residues.

This clonotype was picked up a small number of times. The CDR3: CASSPDINYGYTF. The CDR3 bases are TGTGCCAGCAGCCCGGACATTAACTATGGCTACACCTTC. The chain recombines TRBV4-2 with TRBJ1-2; perhaps TRBD1 as D (5 bases). V was cut by 4 bases and J by 1 base, with 7 bases left in between. CDR3 size: 13 residues. The germline V gene encodes CDR1 LGHNA and CDR2 YNFKEQ.

The chain is built from TRBV7-2 and TRBJ1-4; 8 nucleotides align to TRBD1. Losses at the gene ends were 3 bases for V and 8 bases for J; bases not matched to a gene: 11. This CDR3 spans 16 amino acids. From germline, CDR1 is SGHTA and CDR2 FQGNSA. Here the CDR3 DNA reads TGTGCCAGCAGCTTGGGATCGACAGGGGTAGGCGAAAAACTGTTTTTT. Translating gives CASSLGSTGVGEKLFF.

This clonotype was seen more than once but under ten times. This chain joins TRBV6-6 and TRBJ2-3; 8 positions agree with TRBD1. The CDR3 is made up of 16 amino acids. Per germline, CDR1 MNHNY and CDR2 SVGAGI (reference sequence). J was trimmed by 2 bases and V by 4 bases; bases with no gene match: 8. CDR3 DNA: TGTGCCAGCAGTTCCCGGGCGGGACAGGTCACAGATACGCAGTATTTT. This gives the protein CASSSRAGQVTDTQYF.